Shown below are 29 T cell receptor beta chains from a single sample sequenced in a study of T cells after yellow fever vaccination. TCRdb reanalysed the 5' RACE reads using MiXCR and keeps one entry per CDR3 protein. This sample yields 250,000 to 400,000 distinct CDR3 sequences, of which about 4% are seen a single time; around 25% belongs to the top ten. Sequenced material: PBMCs, taken 5 days after the yellow fever booster vaccination. The receptors shown here come from a man younger than 30 who received the YFV17D yellow fever vaccine.

This clonotype was seen repeatedly, ten times or more. The chain combines TRBV12-3 or TRBV12-4 with TRBJ1-2, with D unresolved. Trimming stripped 8 bases from V and 3 bases from J, with 13 bases between. The CDR3 runs to 13 residues. The CDR3 DNA is TGTGCCAGCTCCTTAGGGTGGGACTATGGCTACACCTTC. Amino acids: CASSLGWDYGYTF.

The sample holds many counts of this clonotype. The J gene is TRBJ2-1, the V gene TRBV5-1; 11 bases agree with TRBD2. Per the germline V gene, CDR1 is SGHRS and CDR2 is YFSETQ. Trimming cost V 4 bases and J 3 bases; bases outside gene matches: 3. CDR3 length: 15 residues. In nucleotides, the CDR3 is TGCGCCAGCAGCCTAGCGGGGGGCCTCTACAATGAGCAGTTCTTC. Translation gives CASSLAGGLYNEQFF.

This clonotype was recorded many times. J is TRBJ2-5 and V is TRBV24-1; 8 bases map to TRBD1. The germline V gene encodes CDR1 KGHDR and CDR2 SFDVKD. Trimming took 3 bases from V and 3 from J; bases not matched to a gene: 5. This CDR3 has 15 residues. The CDR3 loop is CATSDPGQGKETQYF. The CDR3 DNA follows: TGTGCCACCAGTGATCCCGGACAGGGCAAAGAGACCCAGTACTTC.

This clonotype was seen a handful of times. The rearrangement links TRBV19 to TRBJ1-1; D ambiguous. CDR3 length: 12 amino acids. The germline V gene encodes CDR1 LNHDA and CDR2 SQIVND (reference sequence). Trimming left V 7 bases short and J 1 base short, with 7 bases between. This CDR3 reads CASNDPNTEAFF. In DNA form, the CDR3 reads TGTGCCAGTAATGACCCGAACACTGAAGCTTTCTTT.

In this sample, this clonotype turned up a few times. This chain joins TRBV11-2 and TRBJ2-1, with a possible D match to TRBD1 (6 bases). This CDR3 region has 13 residues. With 8 bases removed from V and 6 bases from J, the gap between germline ends came to 14 bases. Germline V gene sequence: CDR1 SGHAT, CDR2 FQNNGV. The CDR3 bases are TGTGCCAGCGGGGGCCCCAGTCCCAATGAGCAGTTCTTC. Translation gives CASGGPSPNEQFF.

This clonotype was seen only a few times. The V call is TRBV4-1, the J call TRBJ2-6; no clear D. CDR1 is MGHRA and CDR2 is YSYEKL in the germline V gene. The length of the CDR3 is 16 residues. The ends were cut back, 1 base at V and 0 bases at J, with 7 bases in the middle. The CDR3 region is CASSQGFRSGANVLTF. In nucleotides, the CDR3 is TGCGCCAGCAGCCAAGGTTTCCGCTCTGGGGCCAACGTCCTGACTTTC.

The V call is TRBV20-1, the J call TRBJ2-5, with 7 positions matching TRBD2. The trim removed 5 bases at V and 1 base at J, leaving 4 bases unmatched. The germline V gene has CDR1 DFQATT and CDR2 SNEGSKA (reference sequence). The CDR3 runs to 13 residues. The CDR3 nucleotides are TGCAGTGCTTTTCCTAGCGGCCAAGAGACCCAGTACTTC. Amino acids: CSAFPSGQETQYF.

This clonotype was observed at least ten times. The V and J genes are TRBV7-2 and TRBJ2-5, with D unclear. The V gene's germline CDR1 is SGHTA and CDR2 FQGNSA. Trimming shortened V by 2 bases and J by 7 bases, and 14 bases separated the two germline ends. The length of the CDR3 is 14 residues. The CDR3 protein is CASSLLERWGTQYF. The CDR3 bases are TGTGCCAGCAGCTTACTAGAGCGATGGGGGACCCAGTACTTC.

This clonotype was seen more than once but under ten times. This chain links TRBV11-2 with TRBJ1-2; D might be TRBD1 (6 bases). From germline, CDR1 is SGHAT and CDR2 FQNNGV. The CDR3 is made up of 16 amino acids. V was clipped by 7 bases and J by 3 bases, with 21 bases between them. The CDR3 region is CASTPGRGRGYYGYTF. DNA for the CDR3: TGTGCCAGCACGCCCGGACGGGGCAGGGGCTACTATGGCTACACCTTC.

This chain joins TRBV20-1 and TRBJ2-7; 11 bases fit TRBD2. Germline V gives CDR1 DFQATT, CDR2 SNEGSKA (reference sequence). Trimming cost V 0 bases and J 3 bases; bases outside gene matches: 4. The CDR3 is 15 amino acids. The CDR3 region is CSARDPTSGGYEQYF. The CDR3, as DNA: TGCAGTGCTAGAGACCCCACTAGCGGGGGCTACGAGCAGTACTTC.

This clonotype was recorded a few times. The chain links TRBV2 to TRBJ1-1; D remains unclear. The germline V and J ends were trimmed by 4 bases and 7 bases, with 4 bases remaining between them. The CDR3 consists of 10 residues. Germline values: CDR1 SNHLY, CDR2 FYNNEI. CDR3 region: CASSGFEAFF. The CDR3 nucleotides read TGTGCCAGCAGTGGGTTTGAAGCTTTCTTT.

This clonotype was counted at least ten times. The chain combines TRBV7-2 with TRBJ1-3; no firm D call. Germline V gene sequence: CDR1 SGHTA, CDR2 FQGNSA. Trimming took 3 bases from V and 0 from J, leaving 12 bases between them. CDR3 length: 16 residues. CDR3 nucleotides: TGTGCCAGCAGCTTTTTGGGCGGAAACTCTGGAAACACCATATATTTT. Translated, it gives CASSFLGGNSGNTIYF.

This clonotype was counted a few times. The chain recombines TRBV3-1 with TRBJ2-5; TRBD2 matches at 8 bases. The CDR3 consists of 16 residues. With V trimmed by 0 bases and J by 3 bases, 6 bases remained unmatched. Germline V gene sequence: CDR1 LGHDT, CDR2 YNNKEL (reference sequence). For the CDR3, the DNA is TGTGCCAGCAGCCAAGAAGCCAGCGGGGGAGAAGAGACCCAGTACTTC. Protein sequence: CASSQEASGGEETQYF.

This clonotype has at least ten counts. The J gene is TRBJ2-7, the V gene TRBV4-1, with 8 bases that match TRBD2. V was pared by 0 bases and J by 3 bases, with 4 bases of the junction left unmatched. CDR3 length: 15 residues. Germline-derived CDR1 and CDR2 are MGHRA and YSYEKL. The CDR3 DNA reads as TGCGCCAGCAGCCAAGATCGGGGGGGGAGCTACGAGCAGTACTTC. This translates into CASSQDRGGSYEQYF.

This clonotype occurred many times. V usage is TRBV7-2 and J usage is TRBJ2-5; TRBD2 matches 14 bases. Trimming at V came to 3 bases and at J to 7 bases, leaving 1 base not matched to a gene. Germline CDR1 and CDR2: SGHTA and FQGNSA. The length of the CDR3 is 14 residues. In DNA form, the CDR3 reads TGTGCCAGCAGCTTGACTAGCGGGGGGGCGACCCAGTACTTC. This translates into CASSLTSGGATQYF.

The rearrangement uses TRBV4-2 and TRBJ2-3; 7 positions agree with TRBD2. This CDR3 is built from 17 residues. CDR1 is LGHNA, CDR2 YNFKEQ, per germline. V lost 0 bases, J lost 2 bases, and 8 bases stayed unmatched. CDR3: CASSQDWLAEHTDTQYF. The DNA of the CDR3 is TGTGCCAGCAGCCAAGATTGGCTAGCGGAACACACAGATACGCAGTATTTT.

V gene TRBV28 combines with J gene TRBJ2-3; no firm D call. This CDR3 is 11 amino acids long. V lost 8 bases to trimming and J lost 0 bases, with 3 bases between them. The germline V gene encodes CDR1 MDHEN and CDR2 SYDVKM. CDR3 nucleotide sequence: TGTGCCAGCGATAGCACAGATACGCAGTATTTT. Translated, it gives CASDSTDTQYF.

The gene calls are TRBV12-3 or TRBV12-4 and TRBJ1-5, with a tentative D call TRBD1 (5 bases). V gave up 7 bases and J gave up 7 bases, with 17 bases separating them. CDR3 length equals 14 residues. Here the CDR3 reads CASNRGRVGQPQHF. In DNA form, the CDR3 reads TGTGCCAGCAATAGGGGTAGGGTGGGCCAGCCCCAGCATTTT.

This clonotype was seen a few times. The V gene is TRBV18, the J gene TRBJ1-1, with D maybe TRBD1 (5 bases). Trimming removed 4 bases from V and 6 bases from J, with 12 bases in between. CDR1 and CDR2 from the germline V gene are KGHSH and LQKENI. CDR3 length equals 13 residues. The DNA of the CDR3 is TGTGCCAGCTCACTAGAGAGGGGCTCTGAAGCTTTCTTT. Translating gives CASSLERGSEAFF.

The chain combines TRBV9 with TRBJ1-5; D is unclear. Trimming removed 0 bases from V and 6 bases from J, with 7 bases in between. Germline V gene lookup returns CDR1 SGDLS and CDR2 YYNGEE. This CDR3 region has 13 residues. CDR3 region: CASSVGTAQPQHF. The CDR3 coding sequence is TGTGCCAGCAGCGTAGGTACGGCTCAGCCCCAGCATTTT. The full variable domain, its missing parts supplied by reference TRBV9 and TRBJ1-5, is DSGVTQTPKHLITATGQRVTLRCSPRSGDLSVYWYQQSLDQGLQFLIQYYNGEERAKGNILERFSAQQFPDLHSELNLSSLELGDSALYFCASSVGTAQPQHFGDGTRLSIL.

The chain combines TRBV5-1 with TRBJ2-5, with 9 nucleotides matching TRBD2. This CDR3 has 14 residues. In germline, CDR1 is SGHRS, CDR2 YFSETQ. V dropped 5 bases and J dropped 5; count of bases not matched to a gene: 7. This chain's CDR3 is CASSNPSGEETQYF. For the CDR3, the DNA is TGCGCCAGCAGTAACCCTAGCGGGGAGGAGACCCAGTACTTC.

This clonotype has more than one count but fewer than ten. The J gene is TRBJ1-3, the V gene TRBV5-1; D might be TRBD1 (6 bases). From germline, CDR1 is SGHRS and CDR2 YFSETQ. The CDR3 length is 17 residues. Between the trimmed V and J ends, which lost 0 bases and 0 bases, there was a span of 13 bases. The CDR3 reads CASSLGVGQTSGNTIYF. The CDR3 nucleotides read TGCGCCAGCAGCTTGGGGGTCGGACAGACCTCTGGAAACACCATATATTTT.

This clonotype has a handful of counts. CDR3 sequence: CASSLVPGYSGNTIYF. The CDR3 bases are TGTGCCAGCAGCTTAGTGCCCGGATACTCTGGAAACACCATATATTTT. The gene calls are TRBV7-2 and TRBJ1-3; D is uncertain. CDR1 is SGHTA and CDR2 is FQGNSA in the germline V gene. The CDR3 totals 16 residues. The V end lost 1 base, the J end lost 0 bases, and 10 bases lay between the germline ends.

The V gene is TRBV15, the J gene TRBJ1-2, with a possible D match to TRBD1 (6 bases). Germline CDR1 reads LNHNV; CDR2 reads YYDKDF (reference sequence). The V gene lost 1 base and the J gene lost 8 bases, with 14 bases spanning the gap. CDR3 length equals 14 residues. Here the CDR3 DNA reads TGTGCCACCAGCAGAGTCGGCGGGGGCGGGGGCTACACCTTC. Translated, it gives CATSRVGGGGGYTF. Variable domain in full (rest from reference TRBV15 and TRBJ1-2): DAMVIQNPRYQVTQFGKPVTLSCSQTLNHNVMYWYQQKSSQAPKLLFHYYDKDFNNEADTPDNFQSRRPNTSFCFLDIRSPGLGDTAMYLCATSRVGGGGGYTFGSGTRLTVV.

This clonotype showed up many times. The CDR3 spells CASSDGPGQGARQPQHF. DNA for the CDR3: TGTGCCAGCAGCGACGGTCCGGGACAGGGGGCGAGGCAGCCCCAGCATTTT. The chain combines TRBV6-6 with TRBJ1-5, with 12 bases matching TRBD1. Germline CDR1 reads MNHNY; CDR2 reads SVGAGI (reference sequence). Germline trimming cut 6 bases from V and 7 bases from J; bases unmatched to any gene: 13. The CDR3 totals 17 residues.

This clonotype came up a few times. V and J are TRBV7-9 and TRBJ2-7; possibly TRBD1 or TRBD2 for D (6 bases each). The CDR3 has 13 amino acids. V shed 5 bases and J shed 6 bases, with 14 bases lying between them. In germline, CDR1 is SEHNR, CDR2 FQNEAQ (reference sequence). The DNA of the CDR3 is TGTGCCAGCAGCCCCGGAGGGGGTAGCGAGCAGTACGTC. It is translated as CASSPGGGSEQYV.

The chain recombines TRBV12-3 or TRBV12-4 with TRBJ2-3, with D perhaps being TRBD1 or TRBD2 (5 bases each). The CDR3 spans 16 residues. V gave up 6 bases and J gave up 0 bases, with 16 bases separating them. The CDR3 bases are TGTGCCAGCAGGCAGGGAGAAATTAGAAGCACAGATACGCAGTATTTT. This translates into CASRQGEIRSTDTQYF.

The CDR3 nucleotides read TGCAGTGCCGCACACAACAGGGGGCGTAGAAACACCATATATTTT. It is translated as CSAAHNRGRRNTIYF. V and J are TRBV20-1 and TRBJ1-3; 9 bases agree with TRBD1. This CDR3 is 15 amino acids long. J lost 5 bases, V lost 6 bases, and 11 bases had no gene match. Germline V gives CDR1 DFQATT, CDR2 SNEGSKA (reference sequence).

In its sample, this clonotype was seen a few times. The gene calls are TRBV7-2 and TRBJ1-2, with TRBD1 matching 8 bases. The J segment lost 6 bases and the V segment lost 1 base, leaving 10 bases of the junction unmatched. From germline, CDR1 is SGHTA and CDR2 FQGNSA. CDR3 length: 16 residues. CDR3 nucleotides: TGTGCCAGCAGCTTAGTAGGTGGACAGGGTTCGCATGGCTACACCTTC. Translated, it gives CASSLVGGQGSHGYTF.